Listed below are T cell receptor beta chains from one sample, sequenced in a study of cytomegalovirus exposure and HLA in healthy donors. Repertoires were generated with immunoSEQ multiplex PCR, while TCRdb's copy carries only in-frame clones and drops some. The sample lists approximately 140,000 clones, 75% to 80% occurring once. Sequenced sample: PBMCs. Every receptor here comes from a female donor in good health and CMV-seronegative. Each CDR3 is given with its conserved first and last residue. The D gene is left open where the match is weak. The size of a clone is reported for some rows only, either as once, few or many, or as a class for expanded clones.

d_call	cdr3_length	v_call	clone_size	j_call	cdr3_nt	cdr3_aa
TRBD1	15	TRBV5-5	-	TRBJ2-7	TGTGCCAGCAGCTCGACCGGGACAGGGGCCTACGAGCAGTACTTC	CASSSTGTGAYEQYF
TRBD1	17	TRBV7-6	-	TRBJ1-6	TGTGCCAGCAGCATGGGGACAGGGCCGGTTATTTTATCACCCCTCCACTTT	CASSMGTGPVILSPLHF
TRBD2	17	TRBV27	-	TRBJ2-3	TGTGCCAGCAAAACCTACTTTAGCGGGGCTTTCACAGATACGCAGTATTTT	CASKTYFSGAFTDTQYF
-	12	TRBV29-1	-	TRBJ2-5	TGCAGCGTTGAAGTGGGGGGAGAGACCCAGTACTTC	CSVEVGGETQYF
TRBD2	15	TRBV5-6	-	TRBJ2-7	TGTGCCAGCAGCTTGCGGGGGGGCAATCACTACGAGCAGTACTTC	CASSLRGGNHYEQYF
-	15	TRBV6-1	-	TRBJ2-7	TGTGCCAGCAGTGAAGGGGGTTTGGGGCACTACGAGCAGTACTTC	CASSEGGLGHYEQYF
-	15	TRBV7-9	-	TRBJ1-2	TGTTCCAGCAGCAATTCTTTTTGGGCCAACTATGGCTACACCTTC	CSSSNSFWANYGYTF
TRBD1	18	TRBV13	-	TRBJ1-2	TGTGCCAGCAGCTTAGGTTATCGGACAGGGGTCTTAAACTATGGCTACACCTTC	CASSLGYRTGVLNYGYTF
TRBD2	15	TRBV6-1	-	TRBJ2-7	TGTGCCAGCAGGCCCTTAGCGGGAGGGGTTCCCGAGCAGTACTTC	CASRPLAGGVPEQYF
TRBD1	14	TRBV9	-	TRBJ1-1	TGTGCCAGCAGCGAGCAGGGGGCGGGCACTGAAGCTTTCTTT	CASSEQGAGTEAFF
TRBD2	16	TRBV10-2	-	TRBJ2-2	TGCGCCAGCAGCCCCGGACTAGCGGAGACCGGCGGGGAGCTGTTTTTT	CASSPGLAETGGELFF
TRBD1	17	TRBV7-9	-	TRBJ2-7	TGTTCCAGCAGCTTAGCCCCGACAGGGCTAAGCTCCTACGAGCAGTACTTC	CSSSLAPTGLSSYEQYF
TRBD2	16	TRBV4-2	-	TRBJ2-5	TGTGCCAGCAGCCAAGAGGGCGGGGGAACACAAGAGACCCAGTACTTC	CASSQEGGGTQETQYF
-	15	TRBV6-1	-	TRBJ1-1	TGTGCCAGCAGTCAATCAATAACAGGGAACACTGAAGCTTTCTTT	CASSQSITGNTEAFF
TRBD1	15	TRBV19	-	TRBJ1-1	TGTGCCAGTAGTATCCTGGGACAGTTAAACACTGAAGCTTTCTTT	CASSILGQLNTEAFF
-	17	TRBV27	-	TRBJ2-4	TGTGCCAGCAGTACAGGCGTCGGGGGTTCGGCCAAAAACATTCAGTACTTC	CASSTGVGGSAKNIQYF
-	15	TRBV28	-	TRBJ2-3	TGTGCCAGCACCTCGGAGGGGCTAGGGAAAGATACGCAGTATTTT	CASTSEGLGKDTQYF
TRBD1	15	TRBV5-4	-	TRBJ2-3	TGTGCCAGCAGCCTCGGGACAGGCTACACAGATACGCAGTATTTT	CASSLGTGYTDTQYF
-	15	TRBV28	-	TRBJ2-7	TGTGCCATCTTTTCCCCTAATAGCCCGACCCGCGAGCAGTACTTC	CAIFSPNSPTREQYF
TRBD2	15	TRBV11-3	-	TRBJ2-3	TGTGCCAGCAGCTTAGTTTCCGGGGGGGCAGATACGCAGTATTTT	CASSLVSGGADTQYF
-	14	TRBV2	-	TRBJ1-4	TGTGCCAGCAGTGAACGGGGGGGGAATGAAAAACTGTTTTTT	CASSERGGNEKLFF
-	15	TRBV4-2	few	TRBJ2-7	TGTGCCAGCAGCCAAGCCGAGACAGGCTCCTACGAGCAGTACTTC	CASSQAETGSYEQYF